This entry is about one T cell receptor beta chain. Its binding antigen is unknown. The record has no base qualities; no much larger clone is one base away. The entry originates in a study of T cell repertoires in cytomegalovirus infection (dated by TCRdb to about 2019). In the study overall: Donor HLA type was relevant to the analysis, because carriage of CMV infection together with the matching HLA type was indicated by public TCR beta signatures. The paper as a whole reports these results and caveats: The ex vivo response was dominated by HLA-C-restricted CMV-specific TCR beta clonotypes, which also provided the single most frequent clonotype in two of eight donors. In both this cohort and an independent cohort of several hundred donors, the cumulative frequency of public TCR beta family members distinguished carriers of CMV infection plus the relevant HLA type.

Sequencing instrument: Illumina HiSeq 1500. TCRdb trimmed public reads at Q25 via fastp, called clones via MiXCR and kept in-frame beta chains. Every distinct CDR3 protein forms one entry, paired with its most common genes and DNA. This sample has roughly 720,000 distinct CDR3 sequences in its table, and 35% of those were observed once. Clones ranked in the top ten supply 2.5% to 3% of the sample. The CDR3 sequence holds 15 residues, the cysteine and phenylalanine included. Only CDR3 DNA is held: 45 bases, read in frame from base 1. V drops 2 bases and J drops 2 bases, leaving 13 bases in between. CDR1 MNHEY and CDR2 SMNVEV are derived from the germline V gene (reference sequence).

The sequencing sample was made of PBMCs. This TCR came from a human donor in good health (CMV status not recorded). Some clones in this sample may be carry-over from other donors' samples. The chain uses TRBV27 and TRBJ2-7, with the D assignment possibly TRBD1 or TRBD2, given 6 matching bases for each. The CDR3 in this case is CASSLNWGDTYEQYF. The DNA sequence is TGTGCCAGCAGTTTAAACTGGGGGGACACCTACGAGCAGTACTTC.